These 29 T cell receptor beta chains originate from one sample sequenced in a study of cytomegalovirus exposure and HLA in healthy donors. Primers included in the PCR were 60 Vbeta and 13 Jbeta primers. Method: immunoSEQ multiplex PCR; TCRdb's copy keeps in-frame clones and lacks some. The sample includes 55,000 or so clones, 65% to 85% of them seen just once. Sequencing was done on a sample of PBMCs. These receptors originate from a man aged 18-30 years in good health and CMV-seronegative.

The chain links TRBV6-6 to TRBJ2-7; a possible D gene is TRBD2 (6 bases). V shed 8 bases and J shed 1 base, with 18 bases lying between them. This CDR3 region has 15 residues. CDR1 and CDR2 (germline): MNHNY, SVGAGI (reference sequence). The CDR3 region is CASERTGLSSYEQYF. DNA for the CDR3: TGTGCCAGCGAAAGAACGGGACTCTCGTCCTACGAGCAGTACTTC.

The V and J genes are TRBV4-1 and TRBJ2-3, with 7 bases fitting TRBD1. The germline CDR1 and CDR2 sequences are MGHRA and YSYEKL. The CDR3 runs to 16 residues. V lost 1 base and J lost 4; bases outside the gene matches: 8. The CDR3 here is CASSQVYRGLADTQYF. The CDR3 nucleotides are TGCGCCAGCAGCCAAGTCTACAGGGGATTGGCAGATACGCAGTATTTT.

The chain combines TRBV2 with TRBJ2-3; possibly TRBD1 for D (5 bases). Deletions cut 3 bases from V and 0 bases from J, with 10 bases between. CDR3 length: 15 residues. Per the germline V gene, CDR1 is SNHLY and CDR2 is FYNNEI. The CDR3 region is CASSEAGFSTDTQYF. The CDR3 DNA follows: TGTGCCAGCAGTGAGGCAGGGTTTAGCACAGATACGCAGTATTTT.

The CDR3 loop is CASSQDETSGSYNEQFF. The CDR3 DNA follows: TGTGCCAGCAGCCAAGACGAGACTAGCGGGTCCTACAATGAGCAGTTCTTC. The J gene is TRBJ2-1, the V gene TRBV4-2, with 10 bases that match TRBD2. Losses at the gene ends were 0 bases for V and 1 base for J; bases not matched to a gene: 3. The CDR3 spans 17 residues. Germline loops: CDR1 LGHNA, CDR2 YNFKEQ.

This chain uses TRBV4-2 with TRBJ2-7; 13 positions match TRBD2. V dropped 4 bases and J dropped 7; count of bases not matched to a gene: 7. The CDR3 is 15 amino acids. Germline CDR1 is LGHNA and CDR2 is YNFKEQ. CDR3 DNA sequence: TGTGCCAGCAGCCGTGAAGGGACTAGCGGGAATGAGCAGTACTTC. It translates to CASSREGTSGNEQYF.

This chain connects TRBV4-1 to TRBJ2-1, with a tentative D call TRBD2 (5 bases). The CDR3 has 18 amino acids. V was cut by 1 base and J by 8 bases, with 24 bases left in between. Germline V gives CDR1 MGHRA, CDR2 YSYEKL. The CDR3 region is CASSQGANLRTQGHEQFF. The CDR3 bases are TGCGCCAGCAGCCAAGGTGCAAATCTCAGGACTCAAGGCCATGAGCAGTTCTTC.

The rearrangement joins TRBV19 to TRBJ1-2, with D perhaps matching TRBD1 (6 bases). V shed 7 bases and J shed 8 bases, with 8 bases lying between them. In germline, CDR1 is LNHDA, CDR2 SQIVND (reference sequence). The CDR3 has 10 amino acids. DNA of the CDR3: TGTGCCAGTAAGGGGGAAGGCTACACCTTC. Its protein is CASKGEGYTF.

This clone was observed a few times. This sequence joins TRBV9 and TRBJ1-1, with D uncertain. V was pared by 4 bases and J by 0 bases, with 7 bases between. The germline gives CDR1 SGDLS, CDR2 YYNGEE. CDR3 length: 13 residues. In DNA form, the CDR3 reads TGTGCCAGCAGCCCGAACTTGAACACTGAAGCTTTCTTT. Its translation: CASSPNLNTEAFF.

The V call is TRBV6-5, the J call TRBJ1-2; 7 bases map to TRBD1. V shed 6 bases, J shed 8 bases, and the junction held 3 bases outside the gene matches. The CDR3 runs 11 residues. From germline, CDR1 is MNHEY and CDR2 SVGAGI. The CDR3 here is CASSRGKGYTF. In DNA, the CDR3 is TGTGCCAGCAGCAGGGGGAAAGGCTACACCTTC.

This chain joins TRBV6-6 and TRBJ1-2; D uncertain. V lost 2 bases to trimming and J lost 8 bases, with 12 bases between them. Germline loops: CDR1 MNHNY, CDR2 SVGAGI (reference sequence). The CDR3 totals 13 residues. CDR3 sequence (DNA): TGTGCCAGCAGTTACGTTGAGGGATACGGCTACACCTTC. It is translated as CASSYVEGYGYTF.

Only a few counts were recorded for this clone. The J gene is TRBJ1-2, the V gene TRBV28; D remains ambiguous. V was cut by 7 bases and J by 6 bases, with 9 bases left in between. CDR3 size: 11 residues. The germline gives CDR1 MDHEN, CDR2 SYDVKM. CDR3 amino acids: CASTLEDGYTF. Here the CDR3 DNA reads TGTGCCAGCACTCTAGAGGATGGCTACACCTTC.

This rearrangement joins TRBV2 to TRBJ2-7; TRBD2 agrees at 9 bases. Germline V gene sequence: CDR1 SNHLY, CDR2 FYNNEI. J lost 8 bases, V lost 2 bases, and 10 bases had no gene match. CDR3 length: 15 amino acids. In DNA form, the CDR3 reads TGTGCCAGCAGTGAAATTGGACTAGCGTCTTACAAGCAGTACTTC. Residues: CASSEIGLASYKQYF.

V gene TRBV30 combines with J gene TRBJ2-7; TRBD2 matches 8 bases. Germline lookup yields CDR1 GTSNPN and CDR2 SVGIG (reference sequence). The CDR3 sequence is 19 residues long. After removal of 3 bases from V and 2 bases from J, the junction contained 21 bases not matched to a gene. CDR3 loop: CAWSSSADFIGRAAYEQYF. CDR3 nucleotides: TGTGCCTGGAGCAGTTCGGCGGATTTTATCGGGAGGGCCGCCTACGAGCAGTACTTC. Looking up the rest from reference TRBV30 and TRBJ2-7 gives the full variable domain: SQTIHQWPATLVQPVGSPLSLECTVEGTSNPNLYWYRQAAGRGLQLLFYSVGIGQISSEVPQNLSASRPQDRQFILSSKKLLLSDSGFYLCAWSSSADFIGRAAYEQYFGPGTRLTVT.

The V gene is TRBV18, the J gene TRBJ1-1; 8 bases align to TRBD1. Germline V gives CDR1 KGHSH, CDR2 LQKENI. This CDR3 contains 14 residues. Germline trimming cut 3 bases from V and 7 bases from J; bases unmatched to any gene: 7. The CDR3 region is CASSPDRARGEAFF. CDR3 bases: TGTGCCAGCTCACCGGACAGGGCTAGGGGTGAAGCTTTCTTT.

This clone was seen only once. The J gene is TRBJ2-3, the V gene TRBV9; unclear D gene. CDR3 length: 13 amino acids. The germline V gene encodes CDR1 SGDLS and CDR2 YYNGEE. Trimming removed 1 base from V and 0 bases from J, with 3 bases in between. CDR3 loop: CASSVSSTDTQYF. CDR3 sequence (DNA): TGTGCCAGCAGCGTATCTAGCACAGATACGCAGTATTTT.

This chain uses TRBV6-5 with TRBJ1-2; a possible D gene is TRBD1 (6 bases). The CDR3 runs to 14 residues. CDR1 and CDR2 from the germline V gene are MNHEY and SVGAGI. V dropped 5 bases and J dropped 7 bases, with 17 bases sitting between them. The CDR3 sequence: CASSAQTLTGGYTF. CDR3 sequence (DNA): TGTGCCAGCAGTGCCCAGACCCTGACAGGTGGCTACACCTTC.

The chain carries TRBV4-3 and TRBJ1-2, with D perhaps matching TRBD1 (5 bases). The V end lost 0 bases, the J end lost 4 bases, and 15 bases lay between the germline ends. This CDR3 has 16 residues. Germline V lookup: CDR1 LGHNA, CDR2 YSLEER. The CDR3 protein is CASSQDQGSSAYGYTF. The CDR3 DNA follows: TGCGCCAGCAGCCAAGACCAGGGTTCGTCTGCCTATGGCTACACCTTC.

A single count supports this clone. In nucleotides, the CDR3 is TGTGCCAGCAGCTTGGACACAGGGGCGATCACTGAAGCTTTCTTT. This encodes CASSLDTGAITEAFF. The genes are TRBV5-4 and TRBJ1-1; TRBD1 agrees at 7 bases. CDR1 is SGHNT and CDR2 is YYREEE in the germline V gene (reference sequence). Trimming cost V 0 bases and J 4 bases; bases outside gene matches: 6. The CDR3 sequence is 15 residues long.

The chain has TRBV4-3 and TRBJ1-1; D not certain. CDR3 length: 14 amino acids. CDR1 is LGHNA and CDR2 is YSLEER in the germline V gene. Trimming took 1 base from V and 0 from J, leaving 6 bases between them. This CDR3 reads CASSQGQMNTEAFF. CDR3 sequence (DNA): TGCGCCAGCAGCCAAGGGCAAATGAACACTGAAGCTTTCTTT.

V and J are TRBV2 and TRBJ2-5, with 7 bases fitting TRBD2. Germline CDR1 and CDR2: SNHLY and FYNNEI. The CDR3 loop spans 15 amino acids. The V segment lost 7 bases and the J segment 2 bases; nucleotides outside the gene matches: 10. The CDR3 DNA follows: TGTGCCAGCAAGGTCCGGTGGGGAGGGCAAGAGACCCAGTACTTC. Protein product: CASKVRWGGQETQYF.

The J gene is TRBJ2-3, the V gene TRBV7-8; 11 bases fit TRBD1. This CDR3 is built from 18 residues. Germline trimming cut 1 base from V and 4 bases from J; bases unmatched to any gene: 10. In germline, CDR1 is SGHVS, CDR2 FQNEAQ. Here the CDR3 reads CASSLGGPPGQGADTQYF. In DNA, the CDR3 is TGTGCCAGCAGCTTAGGGGGGCCCCCGGGACAGGGGGCAGATACGCAGTATTTT.

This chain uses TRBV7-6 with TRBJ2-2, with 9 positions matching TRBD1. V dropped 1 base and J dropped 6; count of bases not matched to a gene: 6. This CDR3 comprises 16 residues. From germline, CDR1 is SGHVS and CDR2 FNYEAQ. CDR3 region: CASSLVGTGRPGELFF. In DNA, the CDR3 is TGTGCCAGCAGCTTAGTTGGGACAGGGCGTCCCGGGGAGCTGTTTTTT.

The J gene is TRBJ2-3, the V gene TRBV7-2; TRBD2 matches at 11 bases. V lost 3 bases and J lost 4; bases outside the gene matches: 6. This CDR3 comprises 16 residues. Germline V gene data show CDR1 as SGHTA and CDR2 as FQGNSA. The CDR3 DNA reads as TGTGCCAGCAGCTTTATAGCGGGAGGGCTCGCAGATACGCAGTATTTT. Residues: CASSFIAGGLADTQYF.

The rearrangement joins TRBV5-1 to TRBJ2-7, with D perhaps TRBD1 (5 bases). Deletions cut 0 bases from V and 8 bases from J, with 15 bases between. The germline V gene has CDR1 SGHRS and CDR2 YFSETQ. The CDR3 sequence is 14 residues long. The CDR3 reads CASSLEQAAGKQYF. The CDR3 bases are TGCGCCAGCAGCTTGGAGCAGGCCGCAGGGAAGCAGTACTTC.

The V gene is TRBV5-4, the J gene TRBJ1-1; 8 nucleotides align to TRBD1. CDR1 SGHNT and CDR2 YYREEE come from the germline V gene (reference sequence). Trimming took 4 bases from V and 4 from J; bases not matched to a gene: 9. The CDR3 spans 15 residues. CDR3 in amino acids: CASSPGQGVLTEAFF. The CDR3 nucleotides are TGTGCCAGCAGCCCAGGACAGGGCGTTCTCACTGAAGCTTTCTTT.

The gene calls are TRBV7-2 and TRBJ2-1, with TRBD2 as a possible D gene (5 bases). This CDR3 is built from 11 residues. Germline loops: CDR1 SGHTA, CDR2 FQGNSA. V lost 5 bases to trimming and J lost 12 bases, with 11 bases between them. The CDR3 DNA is TGTGCCAGCAGCCTAGGACTGGGGCAGTTCTTC. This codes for CASSLGLGQFF.

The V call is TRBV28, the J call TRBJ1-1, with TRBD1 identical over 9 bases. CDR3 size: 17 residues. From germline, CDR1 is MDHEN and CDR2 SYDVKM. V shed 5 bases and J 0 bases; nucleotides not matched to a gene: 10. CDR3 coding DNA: TGTGCCAGCAGTCTGGGACAGGGCTGGGGCTTGAACACTGAAGCTTTCTTT. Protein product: CASSLGQGWGLNTEAFF.

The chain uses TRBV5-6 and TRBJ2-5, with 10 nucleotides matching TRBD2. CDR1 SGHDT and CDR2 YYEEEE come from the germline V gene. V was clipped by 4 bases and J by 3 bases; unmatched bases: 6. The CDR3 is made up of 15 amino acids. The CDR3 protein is CASSARLAGEETQYF. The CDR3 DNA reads TGTGCCAGCAGCGCCAGACTAGCGGGTGAAGAGACCCAGTACTTC.

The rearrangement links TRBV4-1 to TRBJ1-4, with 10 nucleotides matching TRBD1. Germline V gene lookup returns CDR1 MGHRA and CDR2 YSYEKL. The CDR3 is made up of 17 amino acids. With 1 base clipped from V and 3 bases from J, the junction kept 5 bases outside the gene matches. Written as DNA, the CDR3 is TGCGCCAGCAGCCAAGTGGGGACAGGGGAGCCTAATGAAAAACTGTTTTTT. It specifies CASSQVGTGEPNEKLFF.